A single sample is the source of the 20 T cell receptor beta chains below, sequenced in a study of tumor and adjacent non-tumor tissue in lung cancer. Three rounds of nested PCR, following a modified ARM-PCR protocol, produced the TCRbeta library. TCRdb reanalysed the multiplex PCR reads using MiXCR and keeps one entry per CDR3 protein. The profile shows some 80,000 distinct CDR3 sequences, 72% of them singletons. This sample's RNA came from whole unsorted tissue. The sequenced material came from lung tumor tissue. The receptors derive from a woman aged 40 to 50 with non-small cell lung cancer.

As regards this clonotype: A much larger clone lies a single base off, so this may be a read error. The chain links TRBV20-1 to TRBJ1-2; 7 positions agree with TRBD1. Germline V gene lookup returns CDR1 DFQATT and CDR2 SNEGSKA (reference sequence). The length of the CDR3 is 14 residues. The chain's CDR3 is CSASEGQVFYGYIF. CDR3 DNA: TGCAGTGCTAGTGAAGGACAGGTCTTCTATGGCTACATCTTC.

In this sample, this clonotype turned up many times. The rearrangement links TRBV12-3 or TRBV12-4 to TRBJ2-7; 9 nucleotides align to TRBD2. This CDR3 has 14 residues. V dropped 7 bases and J dropped 6; count of bases not matched to a gene: 10. CDR3 loop: CASKLGLADGEQYF. CDR3 nucleotides: TGTGCCAGCAAACTGGGACTAGCCGACGGCGAGCAGTACTTC.

Remarks on this clonotype: At one boundary the junction diverges from the germline segment, which might be a read error. The gene calls are TRBV11-2 and TRBJ2-2, with 7 bases that match TRBD2. This CDR3 region has 16 residues. Germline V gene sequence: CDR1 SGHAT, CDR2 FQNNGV. This CDR3 is CASSSWGGTNAGELFF. Here the CDR3 DNA reads TGTGCCAGCAGCTCCTGGGGGGGGACGAACGCCGGGGAGCTGTTTTTC.

As regards this clonotype: A much larger clone differs by one base, so this may be a read error. The rearrangement links TRBV24-1 to TRBJ2-3; 7 bases line up with TRBD2. The CDR3 loop spans 16 amino acids. The ends lost 6 bases at V and 1 base at J; junction bases unmatched: 9. CDR1 is KGHDR and CDR2 is SFDVKD in the germline V gene. CDR3 bases: TGTGCCACCAGTAGACGAAGCGGGGCCGGCACAGATACGCAGTATTTT. Protein product: CATSRRSGAGTDTQYF.

This clonotype has a handful of counts. J is TRBJ1-5 and V is TRBV7-2; D is ambiguous. Trimming took 3 bases from V and 6 from J, leaving 9 bases between them. The CDR3 covers 13 residues. Germline V lookup: CDR1 SGHTA, CDR2 FQGNSA. DNA for the CDR3: TGTGCCAGCAGCTTCCAGTCTAGTCAGCCCCAGCATTTT. Translation: CASSFQSSQPQHF. Complete variable domain (other parts from reference TRBV7-2 and TRBJ1-5): GAGVSQSPSNKVTEKGKDVELRCDPISGHTALYWYRQSLGQGLEFLIYFQGNSAPDKSGLPSDRFSAERTGGSVSTLTIQRTQQEDSAVYLCASSFQSSQPQHFGDGTRLSIL.

This clonotype was recorded at least ten times. The rearrangement links TRBV20-1 to TRBJ2-3; 11 bases match TRBD2. The CDR3 is 15 residues long. Trimming removed 5 bases from V and 2 bases from J; junction bases left unmatched: 6. Germline CDR1 reads DFQATT; CDR2 reads SNEGSKA (reference sequence). The CDR3 bases are TGCAGTGCTCTCGTAGCGGGAGGGATCACAGATACGCAGTATTTT. Protein: CSALVAGGITDTQYF.

Notes on this clonotype: One end of the junction is discordant with germline, which a read error may explain. CDR3 loop: CASSHESGGQPQHF. As DNA, the CDR3 is TGTGCCAGCAGCCACGAATCTGGTGGGCAGCCCCAGCACTTT. J is TRBJ1-5 and V is TRBV4-2; D not resolved. Per germline, CDR1 LGHNA and CDR2 YNFKEQ. This CDR3 has 14 amino acids.

This clonotype was recorded many times. The chain combines TRBV28 with TRBJ2-7, with D unresolved. V was shortened by 6 bases and J by 6 bases, with 12 bases between the two germline ends. Germline values: CDR1 MDHEN, CDR2 SYDVKM. This CDR3 is 12 amino acids long. The CDR3 protein is CASSQFVSEQYF. The CDR3 nucleotides are TGTGCCAGCAGCCAGTTCGTCTCCGAGCAGTACTTC.

The chain's CDR3 is CASSLRGVGADNEKLFF. CDR3 DNA: TGTGCCAGCAGTTTGAGGGGCGTGGGAGCAGATAATGAAAAACTGTTTTTT. The V gene is TRBV12-3 or TRBV12-4, the J gene TRBJ1-4; D possibly corresponds to TRBD1 (5 bases). This CDR3 contains 17 residues. V shed 3 bases and J shed 4 bases, with 18 bases lying between them.

This clonotype was counted ten times or more. The V and J genes are TRBV6-1 and TRBJ1-4, with D unresolved. The CDR3 totals 16 residues. Germline V gene lookup returns CDR1 MNHNS and CDR2 SASEGT. The V end was cut by 1 base, the J end by 5 bases, with 14 bases between. CDR3 sequence: CASSEDPGPVNEKLFF. CDR3 sequence (DNA): TGTGCCAGCAGTGAAGACCCGGGCCCAGTAAATGAAAAACTGTTTTTT.

The count of this clonotype is one. A read error may explain this, as a much larger clone is one base away. V usage is TRBV6-5 and J usage is TRBJ1-6; 8 bases match TRBD1. CDR1 is MNHEY and CDR2 is SVGAGI in the germline V gene. This CDR3 comprises 13 residues. The CDR3 nucleotides read TGTGCCAGCGGGTCAGGGGGCAATTCACCCCCCCACTTT. Its protein is CASGSGGNSPPHF.

On this clonotype itself: No conserved phenylalanine or tryptophan is present at the end of the CDR3, so a read error is the likely explanation. The chain uses TRBV10-3 and TRBJ1-5; 7 positions agree with TRBD1. Per germline, CDR1 ENHRY and CDR2 SYGVKD. The CDR3 consists of 14 residues. Trimming cost V 2 bases and J 6 bases; bases outside gene matches: 4. CDR3 in DNA: TGTGCCATCAGTGAGCTGGGGGACAGTCAGCCCCAGCATCTC. Its protein product is CAISELGDSQPQHL.

This clonotype appeared once. Compared with germline, one end of the junction differs, possibly owing to a read error. J is TRBJ2-3 and V is TRBV10-3, with D unresolved. CDR1 and CDR2 (germline): ENHRY, SYGVKD. The CDR3 spans 14 residues. The CDR3 nucleotides are TGTGCCTTCAGTGAGTCGGTCGGCTTAGATACGCAGTATTTT. This sequence encodes CAFSESVGLDTQYF.

There are many counts of this clonotype. The chain joins TRBV6-1 to TRBJ1-5; no clear D. V was pared by 6 bases and J by 0 bases, with 12 bases between. The CDR3 spans 15 residues. Germline V gene sequence: CDR1 MNHNS, CDR2 SASEGT. The CDR3 sequence: CASRPHPGSNQPQHF. DNA of the CDR3: TGTGCCAGCAGACCACACCCGGGTAGCAATCAGCCCCAGCATTTT.

This clonotype was seen at least ten times. This chain joins TRBV14 and TRBJ1-2; D ambiguous. V lost 4 bases and J lost 3, with 9 bases in between. The germline CDR1 and CDR2 sequences are SGHDN and FVKESK. This CDR3 region has 13 residues. CDR3 DNA: TGTGCCAGCAGCCGGGGATTGCACTATGGCTACACCTTC. This sequence encodes CASSRGLHYGYTF.

This clonotype was recorded only once. This may be a read error, as it is one base from a much larger clone. This rearrangement joins TRBV20-1 to TRBJ1-2, with no clear D. Trimming left V 7 bases short and J 5 bases short, with 23 bases between. The CDR3 consists of 15 residues. CDR1 is DFQATT and CDR2 is SNEGSKA in the germline V gene (reference sequence). CDR3 sequence: CSVEIGRPRGYGYTF. In DNA, the CDR3 is TGCAGTGTTGAAATCGGGAGACCGAGAGGGTATGGCTACACCTTC.

Of note for this clonotype: At one end, the junction sequence differs from germline, possibly due to a read error. The chain is built from TRBV11-2 and TRBJ2-5; D is unclear. CDR3 length equals 14 residues. Germline V gives CDR1 SGHAT, CDR2 FQNNGV. The DNA for the CDR3 is TGTGCCAGCAATTTACGCCTAGACCAAGAAACCCAGTACTTC. Translated: CASNLRLDQETQYF.

Comment on this clonotype: This may be a read error: a much more frequent sequence differs by one nucleotide. As DNA, the CDR3 is TGTGCCAGCAGTGGGGGCAGTCTAGCCTACGAGCAGTACTTC. Its protein product is CASSGGSLAYEQYF. The gene calls are TRBV28 and TRBJ2-7; possible D gene TRBD1, 6 bases. V shed 5 bases and J shed 2 bases, with 13 bases lying between them. This CDR3 region has 14 residues. Germline V gene data show CDR1 as MDHEN and CDR2 as SYDVKM.

The chain couples TRBV11-1 to TRBJ2-3; D call uncertain. V was cut by 2 bases and J by 1 base, with 10 bases left in between. This CDR3 has 15 amino acids. Germline-derived CDR1 and CDR2 are SGHAT and FQDESV (reference sequence). The CDR3 loop is CASSLFLMGTDTQYF. For the CDR3, the DNA is TGTGCCAGCAGCTTATTCCTCATGGGCACAGATACGCAGTATTTT.

On this clonotype: A much larger clonotype is one base distant, so this may be a read error. The chain has TRBV30 and TRBJ2-7; D is perhaps TRBD1 (6 bases). The CDR3 consists of 12 residues. Germline CDR1 is GTSNPN and CDR2 is SVGIG (reference sequence). CDR3 residues: CARRYRVEEQYF. CDR3 sequence (DNA): TGTGCCAGGAGGTACAGGGTGGAAGAGCAGTACTTC.